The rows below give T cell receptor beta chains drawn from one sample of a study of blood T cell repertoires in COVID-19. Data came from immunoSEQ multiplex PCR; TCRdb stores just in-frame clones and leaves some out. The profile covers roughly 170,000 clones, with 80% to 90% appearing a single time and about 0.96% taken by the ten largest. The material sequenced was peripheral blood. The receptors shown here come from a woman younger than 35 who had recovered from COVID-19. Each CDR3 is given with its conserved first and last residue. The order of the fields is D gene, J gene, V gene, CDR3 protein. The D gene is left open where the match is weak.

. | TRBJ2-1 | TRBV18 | CASSPLAAHEQFF
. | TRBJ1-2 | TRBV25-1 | CASSEAGSYGYTF
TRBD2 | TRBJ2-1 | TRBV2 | CASSDGTSGYNEQFF
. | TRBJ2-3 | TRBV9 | CASSVVQEDTQYF
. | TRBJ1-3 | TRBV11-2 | CASSVQSGLAGNTIYF
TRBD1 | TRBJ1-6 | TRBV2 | CASSLGQGYNSPLHF
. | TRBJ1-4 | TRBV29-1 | CSVLATNEKLFF
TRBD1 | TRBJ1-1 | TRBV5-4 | CASSLRGQGVEAFF
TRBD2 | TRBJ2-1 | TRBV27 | CASSLYPSGSHEQFF
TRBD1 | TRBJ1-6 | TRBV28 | CASSISGQAGNSPLHF
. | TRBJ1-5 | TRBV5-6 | CASSLGRGGSNQPQHF
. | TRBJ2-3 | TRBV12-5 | CASAITDTQYF
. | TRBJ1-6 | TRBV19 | CATKEQGLYNSPLHF
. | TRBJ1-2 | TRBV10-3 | CAITSSGGTDGYTF
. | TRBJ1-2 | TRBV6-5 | CASKSANYGYTF
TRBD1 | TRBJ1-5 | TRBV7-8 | CASSSRTGGGQPQHF
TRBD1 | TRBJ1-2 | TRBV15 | CATSRAGTGVIGYGYTF
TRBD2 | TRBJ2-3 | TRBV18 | CASSHYFLAGGSDTQYF
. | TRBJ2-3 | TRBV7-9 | CASSLGGGGIFTDTQYF
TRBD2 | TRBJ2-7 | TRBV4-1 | CASSQGLAGDGLNEQYF
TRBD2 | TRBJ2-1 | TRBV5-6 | CASSPRTSGGAAYNEQFF
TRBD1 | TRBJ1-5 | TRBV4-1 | CASSQGDRSQPQHF
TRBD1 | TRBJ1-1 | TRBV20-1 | CSCTGGTEAFF
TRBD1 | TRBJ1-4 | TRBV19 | CASCRTDRGLEKLFF
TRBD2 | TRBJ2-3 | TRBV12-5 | CASGGSGSGDTQYF
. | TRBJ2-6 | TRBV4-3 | CASSQDFSSGANVLTF
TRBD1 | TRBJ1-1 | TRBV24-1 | CATSDQPGQGGAFF
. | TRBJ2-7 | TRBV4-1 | CASSDPHVGGYEQYF
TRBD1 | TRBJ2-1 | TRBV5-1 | CASNPGTGRDYNEQFF
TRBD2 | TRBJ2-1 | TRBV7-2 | CASSGMAGGSGEQFF
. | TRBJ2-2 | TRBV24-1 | CATSDERAQNAGELFF
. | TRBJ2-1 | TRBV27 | CASSLWSHPSSYNEQFF
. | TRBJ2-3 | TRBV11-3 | CASSDGTSGTFTDTQYF
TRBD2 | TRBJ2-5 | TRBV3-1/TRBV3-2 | CASSLSGGARETQYF
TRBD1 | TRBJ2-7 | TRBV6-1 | CASSEALGTDTYEQYF
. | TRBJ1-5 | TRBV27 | CASRTGVGNQPQHF
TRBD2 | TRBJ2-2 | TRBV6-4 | CASSVREGTGELFF
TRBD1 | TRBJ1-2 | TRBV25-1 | CASSDAGGGYTF
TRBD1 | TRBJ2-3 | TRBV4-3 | CASSQDGGTGEDTQYF
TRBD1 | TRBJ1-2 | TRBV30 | CAGPGQDYGYTF
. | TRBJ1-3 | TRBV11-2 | CASRGSRQSSGNTIYF
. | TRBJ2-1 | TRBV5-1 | CASRKQSGYTYNEQFF
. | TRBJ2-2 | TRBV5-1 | CASSSPTGTGELFF